The 25 T cell receptor beta chains listed next were all sequenced from one sample in a study of CD8+ T cells in alopecia areata. Peripheral blood and lesional scalp punch biopsies came from alopecia areata patients. After isolation, RNA underwent reverse transcription to generate cDNA as the sequencing template. Clones were read by immunoSEQ multiplex PCR, and TCRdb kept only the in-frame ones, dropping some. There are 9,900 or so clones in the sample; roughly three fifths occur only once, and roughly 8% lies in the top ten. The sample in question was skin, obtained at week 0. The source is a human donor with alopecia areata.

This rearrangement joins TRBV6-6 to TRBJ1-5; TRBD1 is a possible D gene (5 bases). V gave up 5 bases and J gave up 5 bases, with 10 bases separating them. This CDR3 contains 13 residues. Germline CDR1 is MNHNY and CDR2 is SVGAGI (reference sequence). CDR3 sequence reads: CASSLGAYQPQHF. The CDR3 DNA follows: TGTGCCAGCAGTCTCGGGGCATATCAGCCCCAGCATTTT.

The chain combines TRBV27 with TRBJ2-7; no clear D. The V gene's germline CDR1 is MNHEY and CDR2 SMNVEV (reference sequence). Trimming took off 4 bases at V and 7 bases at J, with 11 bases between the two ends. This CDR3 contains 12 residues. Here the CDR3 reads CASSSSYDEQYF. CDR3 coding DNA: TGTGCCAGCAGTTCCTCTTATGATGAGCAGTACTTC.

The V and J genes are TRBV2 and TRBJ2-1; either TRBD1 or TRBD2 may supply D (5 bases each). CDR1 is SNHLY, CDR2 FYNNEI, per germline. Trimming took off 1 base at V and 2 bases at J, with 9 bases between the two ends. The CDR3 is made up of 15 amino acids. CDR3 loop: CASSEGGYTYNEQFF. The CDR3 DNA sequence: TGTGCCAGCAGTGAAGGGGGGTATACCTACAATGAGCAGTTCTTC.

The chain links TRBV7-2 to TRBJ2-1, with 11 bases aligning to TRBD2. CDR1 and CDR2 (germline): SGHTA, FQGNSA. The CDR3 is 16 residues long. With V trimmed by 3 bases and J by 5 bases, 6 bases remained unmatched. The CDR3 bases are TGTGCCAGCAGCTTCCCTAGCGGGGGGACTAACAATGAGCAGTTCTTC. It yields the protein CASSFPSGGTNNEQFF.

This clone showed up just a few times. J is TRBJ1-2 and V is TRBV6-5, with D possibly being TRBD1 (6 bases). Germline loops: CDR1 MNHEY, CDR2 SVGAGI. Trimming cost V 4 bases and J 8 bases, with 20 bases left between them. The CDR3 totals 15 residues. This CDR3 reads CASSSPGQLRGGYTF. The CDR3 bases are TGTGCCAGCAGTTCCCCGGGACAACTCCGAGGGGGCTACACCTTC.

This chain links TRBV27 with TRBJ2-3; D is unclear. The V and J ends lost 0 bases and 9 bases respectively, with 7 bases between them. The CDR3 consists of 12 residues. Per germline, CDR1 MNHEY and CDR2 SMNVEV (reference sequence). CDR3 DNA: TGTGCCAGCAGTTTATCAGGGATGACGCAGTATTTT. Translated: CASSLSGMTQYF.

The rearrangement uses TRBV6-6 and TRBJ1-2; D perhaps matches TRBD1 (5 bases). V was clipped by 8 bases and J by 8 bases, with 15 bases between them. The CDR3 spans 12 residues. Germline CDR1 reads MNHNY; CDR2 reads SVGAGI (reference sequence). DNA of the CDR3: TGTGCCAGCCTCAGGGTGGCCTCAGGCTACACCTTC. Residues: CASLRVASGYTF.

The CDR3 reads CASSLNRGRSSYEQYF. The CDR3 DNA reads as TGTGCCAGCAGCTTAAACAGGGGACGAAGCTCCTACGAGCAGTACTTC. The V and J genes are TRBV7-2 and TRBJ2-7; the match to TRBD1 covers 7 bases. Germline V gene data show CDR1 as SGHTA and CDR2 as FQGNSA. This CDR3 has 16 amino acids. V lost 2 bases, J lost 0 bases, and 7 bases stayed unmatched.

V usage is TRBV6-6 and J usage is TRBJ2-3; unclear D gene. Germline V gene data show CDR1 as MNHNY and CDR2 as SVGAGI (reference sequence). The length of the CDR3 is 14 residues. V lost 6 bases, J lost 2 bases, and 12 bases lay in between. The CDR3 DNA is TGTGCCAGCAGCAGAACAGAGCTCACAGATACGCAGTATTTT. It specifies CASSRTELTDTQYF.

This clone was counted between two and nine times. V is TRBV6-5 and J is TRBJ1-2; D gene ambiguous. V lost 4 bases to trimming and J lost 7 bases, with 16 bases between them. Germline CDR1 reads MNHEY; CDR2 reads SVGAGI. This CDR3 is built from 14 residues. CDR3 bases: TGTGCCAGCAGTTCCCTACACAGTCGGTCTGGCTACACCTTC. This sequence encodes CASSSLHSRSGYTF.

V and J are TRBV7-3 and TRBJ2-1, with 14 bases lining up with TRBD2. Trimming took 4 bases from V and 1 from J; bases not matched to a gene: 12. This CDR3 contains 20 residues. CDR1 SGHTA and CDR2 FQGTGA come from the germline V gene. CDR3 in amino acids: CASSSMQGLAGVVSYNEQFF. CDR3 nucleotides: TGTGCCAGCAGCTCAATGCAGGGACTAGCGGGAGTGGTGTCCTACAATGAGCAGTTCTTC.

About this clone itself: Other DNA sequences in this specimen translate into the identical CDR3. CDR3: CASSERGGANEKLFF. The CDR3 region has the DNA TGTGCCAGCAGCGAAAGGGGGGGAGCTAATGAAAAACTGTTTTTT. The rearrangement links TRBV6-1 to TRBJ1-4; tentatively, D is TRBD1 (6 bases). CDR3 size: 15 residues. V was shortened by 6 bases and J by 3 bases, with 14 bases between the two germline ends. In germline, CDR1 is MNHNS, CDR2 SASEGT.

The CDR3 protein is CASIGQGSYGYTF. CDR3 bases: TGTGCCAGCATCGGCCAGGGATCCTATGGCTACACCTTC. This chain links TRBV6-1 with TRBJ1-2; D may be TRBD1 (5 bases). Germline CDR1 MNHNS, CDR2 SASEGT. The CDR3 runs 13 residues. V was clipped by 7 bases and J by 4 bases, with 13 bases between them.

The chain combines TRBV4-1 with TRBJ2-7; TRBD1 might be the D (6 bases). CDR1 is MGHRA and CDR2 is YSYEKL in the germline V gene. CDR3 length: 14 residues. With 1 base removed from V and 0 bases from J, the gap between germline ends came to 7 bases. CDR3 nucleotides: TGCGCCAGCAGCCAAGGGGACACCTCCTACGAGCAGTACTTC. Its translation is CASSQGDTSYEQYF.

The chain combines TRBV27 with TRBJ2-7, with D maybe TRBD1 (5 bases). Trimming stripped 4 bases from V and 5 bases from J, with 12 bases between. The length of the CDR3 is 13 residues. From germline, CDR1 is MNHEY and CDR2 SMNVEV (reference sequence). The CDR3 DNA reads as TGTGCCAGCAGTTCATATAGGACACACGAGCAGTACTTC. It yields the protein CASSSYRTHEQYF.

V and J are TRBV29-1 and TRBJ1-2; weak D call: TRBD1 (6 bases). The CDR3 covers 15 residues. Germline V CDR1 and CDR2: SQVTM, ANQGSEA. V lost 4 bases, J lost 4 bases, and 19 bases lay in between. This chain's CDR3 is CSVAPYRANSYGYTF. The CDR3 DNA follows: TGCAGCGTTGCCCCCTACAGGGCCAATTCCTATGGCTACACCTTC.

The V gene is TRBV25-1, the J gene TRBJ2-3; D remains ambiguous. Germline CDR1 and CDR2: MGHDK and SYGVNS. CDR3 length: 15 residues. V lost 4 bases to trimming and J lost 6 bases, with 17 bases between them. The CDR3 protein is CASSAARGLMDTQYF. In nucleotides, the CDR3 is TGTGCCAGCAGTGCCGCGAGAGGTTTGATGGATACGCAGTATTTT.

V usage is TRBV6-6 and J usage is TRBJ2-3; no firm D call. Germline lookup yields CDR1 MNHNY and CDR2 SVGAGI (reference sequence). This CDR3 is built from 13 residues. V lost 6 bases and J lost 6, with 13 bases in between. The CDR3 region has the DNA TGTGCCAGCAGAGCCCTCATGTCCGATACGCAGTATTTT. Its protein product is CASRALMSDTQYF.

This clone showed up just a few times. The chain uses TRBV5-7 and TRBJ1-5; D gene uncertain. TRBV5-7 is identified as an open reading frame with a role that is uncertain. V was trimmed by 0 bases and J by 3 bases, leaving 10 bases between them. This CDR3 is 15 amino acids long. The chain's CDR3 is CASSLATAPNQPQHF. As DNA, the CDR3 is TGTGCCAGCAGCTTGGCCACAGCACCCAATCAGCCCCAGCATTTT.

As concerns this clone: The sample contains more than one DNA sequence encoding this CDR3. The rearrangement uses TRBV4-1 and TRBJ2-1; 12 positions agree with TRBD2. Trimming took 4 bases from V and 1 from J; bases not matched to a gene: 14. CDR3 size: 20 residues. Germline CDR1 MGHRA, CDR2 YSYEKL. The CDR3 DNA follows: TGCGCCAGCAGCCGGGGACTAGCGGGCCCGGGGCCATTTTCCTACAATGAGCAGTTCTTC. Its protein is CASSRGLAGPGPFSYNEQFF.

The gene calls are TRBV6-6 and TRBJ2-7; maybe TRBD2 (5 bases). The V end was cut by 6 bases, the J end by 2 bases, with 8 bases between. The CDR3 totals 12 residues. Germline V gives CDR1 MNHNY, CDR2 SVGAGI (reference sequence). In DNA form, the CDR3 reads TGTGCCAGCAGCGGGGAAACCTACGAGCAGTACTTC. It codes for CASSGETYEQYF.

The chain uses TRBV5-4 and TRBJ1-5; D is possibly TRBD1 (6 bases). Germline loops: CDR1 SGHNT, CDR2 YYREEE (reference sequence). V gave up 4 bases and J gave up 0 bases, with 11 bases separating them. The CDR3 covers 15 residues. CDR3: CASSTAGDSNQPQHF. CDR3 nucleotide sequence: TGTGCCAGCAGCACCGCAGGGGATAGCAATCAGCCCCAGCATTTT.

The chain links TRBV7-6 to TRBJ2-3; a possible D gene is TRBD2 (6 bases). Germline assignment: CDR1 SGHVS and CDR2 FNYEAQ. The CDR3 sequence is 15 residues long. V lost 0 bases and J 5 bases, leaving 12 bases between the germline ends. The CDR3 DNA is TGTGCCAGCAGCTTAGCGACTAGAACCGGAGATACGCAGTATTTT. Translated: CASSLATRTGDTQYF.

The CDR3 DNA is TGTGCCAGCAGTGTACCCGGGACAGGAAAAGAGACCCAGTACTTC. Translated, it gives CASSVPGTGKETQYF. This chain connects TRBV6-1 to TRBJ2-5; 8 positions agree with TRBD1. CDR1 is MNHNS, CDR2 SASEGT, per germline. V was pared by 4 bases and J by 3 bases, with 7 bases of the junction left unmatched. This CDR3 is 15 amino acids long.

The CDR3 region has the DNA TGTGCCAGCAACCCGAGCAGTCACTGGGCCTACGAGCAGTACTTC. Amino acid sequence: CASNPSSHWAYEQYF. The chain uses TRBV5-6 and TRBJ2-5; D uncertain. TRBJ2-7 matches the DNA end more closely, so the J call is doubtful. The CDR3 runs 15 residues. The germline V gene encodes CDR1 SGHDT and CDR2 YYEEEE.